The 3 T cell receptor beta chains given below trace back to one sample, sequenced in a study of persistence of HIV-infected CD4 T cells. Their target antigens are unknown. Cells were stimulated with CMV-infected fibroblast lysates at around 9.1 ug/mL. Sorted nonresponding memory CD4+ T cells were CD40L-negative, CD69-negative, CD45RO-high. The immunoSEQ assay was version 4, run in survey mode. TCRdb's table, derived via immunoSEQ multiplex PCR, lists solely in-frame clones and lacks some. The data contain 25,000 to 30,000 clones, around 82% of them seen just once; the ten biggest clones take up roughly 0.8%. The source was CD4+ T cells sorted from PBMCs after approximately 19-hour stimulation, collected from a patient who received antiretroviral therapy. Receptor source: an adult woman with HIV who was CMV-seropositive.

V and J are TRBV9 and TRBJ2-1; 9 nucleotides align to TRBD2. CDR1 is SGDLS and CDR2 is YYNGEE in the germline V gene. The CDR3 extends over 16 amino acids. The ends lost 3 bases at V and 7 bases at J; junction bases unmatched: 11. In DNA, the CDR3 is TGTGCCAGCAGCGCTGACTCGCGGGGGGGCTGGAATGAGCAGTTCTTC. Translated, it gives CASSADSRGGWNEQFF. Together with reference TRBV9 and TRBJ2-1, the CDR3 gives the full variable domain: DSGVTQTPKHLITATGQRVTLRCSPRSGDLSVYWYQQSLDQGLQFLIQYYNGEERAKGNILERFSAQQFPDLHSELNLSSLELGDSALYFCASSADSRGGWNEQFFGPGTRLTVL.

The genes are TRBV5-1 and TRBJ2-3; D unclear. V was shortened by 3 bases and J by 0 bases, with 8 bases between the two germline ends. The CDR3 is made up of 14 amino acids. The germline V gene has CDR1 SGHRS and CDR2 YFSETQ. The CDR3 DNA follows: TGCGCCAGCAGCTACTCCGACAGCACAGATACGCAGTATTTT. This encodes CASSYSDSTDTQYF.

CDR3 sequence reads: CASSSFTGELFF. CDR3 nucleotides: TGCGCCAGCAGCTCTTTTACCGGGGAGCTGTTTTTT. This chain connects TRBV5-1 to TRBJ2-2; D not certain. The CDR3 contains 12 residues. The V gene lost 3 bases and the J gene lost 5 bases, with 5 bases spanning the gap. CDR1 SGHRS and CDR2 YFSETQ come from the germline V gene.